This entry lists 12 T cell receptor beta chains sequenced from one sample in a study of blood T cell repertoires in COVID-19. The protocol was immunoSEQ multiplex PCR, while the TCRdb copy is restricted to in-frame clones and leaves out a portion. The repertoire has 200,000 to 250,000 clones, approximately 86% of them found once; the top ten carry 1.5%. Material for sequencing was peripheral blood. The receptors were gathered from a man aged 18-30 years with active or convalescent COVID-19.

The gene calls are TRBV11-2 and TRBJ1-3, with 9 bases fitting TRBD1. The CDR3 is made up of 16 amino acids. V dropped 4 bases and J dropped 2; count of bases not matched to a gene: 6. Germline V CDR1 and CDR2: SGHAT, FQNNGV. CDR3 DNA sequence: TGTGCCAGCAGCTCCATGAACAGGGGGCCTGGAAACACCATATATTTT. Residues: CASSSMNRGPGNTIYF.

This clone is a singleton in its sample. This sequence joins TRBV30 and TRBJ2-2; TRBD1 aligns across 8 bases. The CDR3 loop spans 14 amino acids. Trimming at V came to 3 bases and at J to 4 bases, leaving 4 bases not matched to a gene. Germline V gene lookup returns CDR1 GTSNPN and CDR2 SVGIG (reference sequence). Written as DNA, the CDR3 is TGTGCCTGGAGCGCGGACAGGGTCACCGGGGAGCTGTTTTTT. Protein sequence: CAWSADRVTGELFF.

The chain employs TRBV10-2 and TRBJ1-4, with D uncertain. Trimming took off 6 bases at V and 7 bases at J, with 12 bases between the two ends. Germline-derived CDR1 and CDR2 are WSHSY and SAAADI. The CDR3 is 13 amino acids. CDR3 nucleotides: TGCGCCAGCAGGGTTAGCCCCATTGAAAAACTGTTTTTT. Translating gives CASRVSPIEKLFF.

The chain recombines TRBV30 with TRBJ1-2; possible D gene TRBD1, 5 bases. V lost 3 bases and J 0 bases, leaving 14 bases between the germline ends. The CDR3 is 15 amino acids. CDR1 is GTSNPN and CDR2 is SVGIG in the germline V gene (reference sequence). The CDR3 region has the DNA TGTGCCTGGAGCCATACCAGGGATTCTAACTATGGCTACACCTTC. Its translation is CAWSHTRDSNYGYTF.

This chain joins TRBV28 and TRBJ2-7; D is possibly TRBD2 (6 bases). V dropped 6 bases and J dropped 2 bases, with 20 bases sitting between them. The CDR3 loop spans 16 amino acids. In germline, CDR1 is MDHEN, CDR2 SYDVKM. CDR3 residues: CASRRAHRDLTYEQYF. Here the CDR3 DNA reads TGTGCCAGCAGAAGGGCACACCGGGACTTGACCTACGAGCAGTACTTC.

The sample holds a few counts of this clone. This chain uses TRBV9 with TRBJ2-5; 10 bases map to TRBD2. The length of the CDR3 is 16 residues. V lost 0 bases, J lost 1 base, and 3 bases stayed unmatched. CDR1 is SGDLS, CDR2 YYNGEE, per germline. The CDR3 bases are TGTGCCAGCAGCGTAGAGAGCGGGAGGGTCCAAGAGACCCAGTACTTC. It codes for CASSVESGRVQETQYF.

V usage is TRBV4-2 and J usage is TRBJ2-1; 11 bases map to TRBD2. The CDR3 is 17 amino acids. The germline gives CDR1 LGHNA, CDR2 YNFKEQ. V dropped 1 base and J dropped 9; count of bases not matched to a gene: 11. The CDR3 DNA reads as TGTGCCAGCAGCCAAGTTACCGGGACTAGCGGTCCCAGTGAGCAGTTCTTC. Translating gives CASSQVTGTSGPSEQFF.

This chain joins TRBV19 and TRBJ2-1; 11 nucleotides align to TRBD2. The CDR3 is 16 amino acids. V lost 4 bases to trimming and J lost 4 bases; unmatched junction nucleotides: 6. CDR1 is LNHDA and CDR2 is SQIVND in the germline V gene (reference sequence). The CDR3 sequence is CASSTTSGREYNEQFF. In DNA, the CDR3 is TGTGCCAGTAGTACCACTAGCGGGAGAGAATACAATGAGCAGTTCTTC. The variable domain in full, with the rest retrieved from reference TRBV19 and TRBJ2-1, is DGGITQSPKYLFRKEGQNVTLSCEQNLNHDAMYWYRQDPGQGLRLIYYSQIVNDFQKGDIAEGYSVSREKKESFPLTVTSAQKNPTAFYLCASSTTSGREYNEQFFGPGTRLTVL.

This chain connects TRBV10-3 to TRBJ2-7; TRBD2 matches at 8 bases. From germline, CDR1 is ENHRY and CDR2 SYGVKD. V lost 5 bases and J lost 5; bases outside the gene matches: 8. There are 14 residues in the CDR3. The CDR3 spells CAISTGTSFDEQYF. CDR3 in DNA: TGTGCCATCAGTACCGGGACTAGTTTCGACGAGCAGTACTTC.

Worth noting for this clone: A junction end diverges from the germline sequence, so it may reflect a read error. The gene calls are TRBV7-2 and TRBJ2-5; 8 bases map to TRBD2. The CDR3 has 15 amino acids. CDR1 SGHTA and CDR2 FQGNSA come from the germline V gene. In DNA form, the CDR3 reads TGTGCCAGCAGCTTAGATGGTCTAGCGGGCCGCCCCGTCCACTTC. Amino acids: CASSLDGLAGRPVHF.

V and J are TRBV19 and TRBJ1-1, with a possible D match to TRBD1 (5 bases). Per germline, CDR1 LNHDA and CDR2 SQIVND (reference sequence). The CDR3 length is 13 residues. Trimming pared 7 bases from V and 4 bases from J, leaving 13 bases between. The CDR3 nucleotides read TGTGCCAGTAAGTCGCGGAGGGGCACTGAAGCTTTCTTT. Translated, it gives CASKSRRGTEAFF.

V gene TRBV28 combines with J gene TRBJ1-5, with D perhaps TRBD1 (5 bases). CDR1 is MDHEN, CDR2 SYDVKM, per germline. This CDR3 has 11 amino acids. The V end lost 2 bases, the J end lost 11 bases, and 7 bases lay between the germline ends. In DNA form, the CDR3 reads TGTGCCAGCAGTTTACTGACAGCCCAGCATTTT. Protein product: CASSLLTAQHF. Full variable domain (remainder filled in from reference TRBV28 and TRBJ1-5): DVKVTQSSRYLVKRTGEKVFLECVQDMDHENMFWYRQDPGLGLRLIYFSYDVKMKEKGDIPEGYSVSREKKERFSLILESASTNQTSMYLCASSLLTAQHFGDGTRLSIL.